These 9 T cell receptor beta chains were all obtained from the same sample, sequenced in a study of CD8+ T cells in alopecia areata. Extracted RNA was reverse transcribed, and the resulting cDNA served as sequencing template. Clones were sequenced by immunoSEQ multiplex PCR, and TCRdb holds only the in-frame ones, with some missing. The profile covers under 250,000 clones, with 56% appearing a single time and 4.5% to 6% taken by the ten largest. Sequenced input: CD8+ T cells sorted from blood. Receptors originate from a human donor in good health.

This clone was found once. The CDR3 reads CASSTGSPRGNQPQHF. DNA for the CDR3: TGTGCCAGCAGCACCGGGTCCCCTAGGGGCAATCAGCCCCAGCATTTT. The chain recombines TRBV5-6 with TRBJ1-5; no firm D call. The V end was cut by 4 bases, the J end by 2 bases, with 16 bases between. The CDR3 spans 16 residues. CDR1 is SGHDT, CDR2 YYEEEE, per germline.

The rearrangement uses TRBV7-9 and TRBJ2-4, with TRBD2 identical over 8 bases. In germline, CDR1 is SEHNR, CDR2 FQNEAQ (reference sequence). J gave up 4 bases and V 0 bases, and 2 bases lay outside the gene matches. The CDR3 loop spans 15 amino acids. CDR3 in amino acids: CASSLASGVKNIQYF. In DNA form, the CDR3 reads TGTGCCAGCAGCTTAGCTAGCGGGGTGAAAAACATTCAGTACTTC.

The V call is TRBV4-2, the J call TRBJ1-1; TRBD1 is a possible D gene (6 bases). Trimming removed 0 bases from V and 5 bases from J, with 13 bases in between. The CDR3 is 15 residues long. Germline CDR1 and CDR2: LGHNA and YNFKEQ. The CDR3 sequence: CASSQDPGAGTEAFF. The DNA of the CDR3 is TGTGCCAGCAGCCAAGATCCAGGGGCCGGGACTGAAGCTTTCTTT.

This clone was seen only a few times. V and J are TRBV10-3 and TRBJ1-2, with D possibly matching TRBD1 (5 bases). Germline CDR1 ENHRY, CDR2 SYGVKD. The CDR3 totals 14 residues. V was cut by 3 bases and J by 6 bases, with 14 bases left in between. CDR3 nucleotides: TGTGCCATCAGTGACCCTCCTAGGGGTCATGGCTACACCTTC. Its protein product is CAISDPPRGHGYTF.

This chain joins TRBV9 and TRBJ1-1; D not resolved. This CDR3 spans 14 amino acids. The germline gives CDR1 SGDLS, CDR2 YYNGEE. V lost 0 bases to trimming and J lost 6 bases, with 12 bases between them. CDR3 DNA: TGTGCCAGCAGCGTAGGTGGAGTGAATGCTGAAGCTTTCTTT. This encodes CASSVGGVNAEAFF.

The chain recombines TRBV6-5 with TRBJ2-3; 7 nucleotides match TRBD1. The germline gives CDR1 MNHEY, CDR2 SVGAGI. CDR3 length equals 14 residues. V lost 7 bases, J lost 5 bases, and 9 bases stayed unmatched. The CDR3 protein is CASNLGGGGDTQYF. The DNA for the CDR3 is TGTGCCAGCAATCTAGGGGGCGGCGGAGATACGCAGTATTTT.

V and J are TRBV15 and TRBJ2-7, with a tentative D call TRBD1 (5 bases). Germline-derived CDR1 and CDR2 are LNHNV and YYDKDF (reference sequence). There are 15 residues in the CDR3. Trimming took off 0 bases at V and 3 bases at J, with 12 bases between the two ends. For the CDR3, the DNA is TGTGCCACCAGCAGAGATAGGGGCAGCCACTACGAGCAGTACTTC. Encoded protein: CATSRDRGSHYEQYF.

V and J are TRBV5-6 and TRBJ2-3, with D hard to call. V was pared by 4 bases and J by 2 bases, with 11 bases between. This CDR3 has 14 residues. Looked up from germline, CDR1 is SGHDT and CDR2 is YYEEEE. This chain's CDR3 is CASSVGPSTDTQYF. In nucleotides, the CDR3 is TGTGCCAGCAGCGTCGGGCCTTCCACAGATACGCAGTATTTT.

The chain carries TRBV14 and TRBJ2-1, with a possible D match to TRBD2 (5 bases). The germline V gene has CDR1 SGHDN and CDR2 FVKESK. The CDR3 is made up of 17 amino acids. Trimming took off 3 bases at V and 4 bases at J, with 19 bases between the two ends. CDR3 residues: CASSHGSGYPVYNEQFF. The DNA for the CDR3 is TGTGCCAGCAGCCACGGCAGCGGTTACCCCGTGTACAATGAGCAGTTCTTC.